These T cell receptor beta chains were read from a single sample in a study of T cells in Graves' hyperthyroidism and ophthalmopathy. Each CDR3 protein gets one entry after TCRdb re-called the multiplex PCR reads with MiXCR. The sample shows 750,000 to 950,000 distinct CDR3 sequences, over 35% of them seen only once. The sequencing sample was made of blood. Source of these receptors: a man aged 18-30 years with Graves' hyperthyroidism. Each CDR3 is given without its conserved first and last residue. D genes are given only for firm matches.

v_call cdr3_length d_call cdr3_aa
TRBV4-1 13 NA ASSQASHRQEKLF
TRBV5-1 14 NA ASSGWPTATPGELF
TRBV25-1 17 TRBD2 ASSDGPHPLTSGRETQY
TRBV29-1 11 NA SVVEGSTGELF
TRBV7-7 11 NA ASRTTGIQPQH
TRBV20-1 10 NA SAPSPSRPQH
TRBV14 16 NA ASSQDRYIGAPHYGYT
TRBV20-1 13 TRBD2 SARDREGIGETQY
TRBV5-1 12 TRBD1 ASSLGRTGDEQY
TRBV9 13 TRBD1 ASSVYRGPNEKLF
TRBV20-1 13 TRBD1 SARPPGQGYHEQY
TRBV9 11 NA ASSVRVGAEAF
TRBV7-3 13 NA ASSLTIDSAETQY
TRBV25-1 13 TRBD1 ASSLLNRGSYEQY
TRBV5-1 12 NA ASSLEVGEPEAF
TRBV12-3/TRBV12-4 13 TRBD2 ASSLTSGKGFEQY